The present T cell receptor beta chain was sequenced within a study of shared clonotypes between healthy human individuals (TCRdb year 2020). At the level of the whole study: The cohort included a few men and a couple of women between 18 and 49 years of age. Leukapheresis yielded between about 0.85 and 10 billion PBMCs per donor. Different laboratories and diverse techniques were used to prepare libraries and sequence TCR repertoires, to increase sequencing depth and limit assay-specific biases. Per donor, three plates each were used for CD4 naive and CD4 memory, two for CD8 naive, and one for CD8 memory. Blood TCR repertoires of roughly five healthy adults were deeply sequenced to estimate repertoire size and the extent of clonotype sharing between individuals. What the authors observed across the whole study: Naive subsets generally had larger estimated clonotype richness than memory subsets did. Rarefaction of sorted-subset datasets indicated incomplete sequencing despite the large sequencing depth. Across a few donors, 5% to 6% of naive CD4, roughly 3.3% of naive CD8, around 2.1% of memory CD4, and approximately 0.4% of memory CD8 clonotypes were shared. Higher generation probabilities were observed for clonotypes shared by all four sorted-subset donors than for non-shared clonotypes. Pairwise subsampling led to the expectation that sequencing depth would affect the degree of clonotype sharing among donors. The small number of donors limited the genetic and exposure-history diversity represented. Only blood was sampled, and tissue TCR repertoires likely differ from those in blood.

Comment on this clone: The antigen this receptor binds is unknown. No much larger clone exists at a distance of one base, and base qualities are not known.

Using the deep immunoSEQ assay, TCR CDR3 regions were amplified from genomic DNA by multiplex PCR. Genomic DNA extracted from each cell subset was distributed evenly over all wells of several immunoSEQ 96-well plates, and each plate served as one replicate. For sorted subsets, around 0.2 ug of genomic DNA, equivalent to 25,000 to 35,000 T cell genomes, went into each replicate PCR. Purified libraries were quantified with a Qubit 3.0 fluorometer, sized on a Bioanalyzer 2100, and re-quantified with the KAPA Library Quantification kit. A separate single-read 150-cycle Illumina NextSeq 550 flow cell was used to sequence each immunoSEQ 96-well plate. In the paper's pipeline: Because the immunoSEQ output included only junctional sequences and no quality scores, the filtering could not be the same as the filtering used for full-length reads. To assign V/J genes and CDR3, sequences were annotated using PyIR, a Python wrapper for IgBLAST v1.9, with IMGT germline references. Reads were filtered out if the reads had weak V/J assignments (E-value above 1e-6), no CDR3, stop codons, out-of-frame junctions, or ambiguous translated residues. A V3J clonotype was defined by an identical inferred V gene, J gene, and CDR3 amino acid sequence. Percentage overlap between repertoires was computed as shared unique clonotypes divided by the size of the smaller repertoire. Three approaches were used to assess repertoire richness: RTK rarefaction, the Chao1 estimator, and Recon v2.1 estimates of unobserved clonotypes. OLGA was used to compute generation probabilities for all TCRbeta clonotypes that the gDNA method yielded from four donors. TCRdb took over this immuneACCESS table, retaining in-frame rearrangements with V and J assigned. Such tables are incomplete; in checked studies, under half of the missing clones stem from an unresolved V gene, and the remainder is unexplained. V and J calls and clone size are given by that table; D and trimming were obtained from the DNA. Within this sample are a few million clones, with approximately 95% of them counted one time only. The ten largest clonotypes hold 0.1% to 0.15% of the sample.

Donors were healthy HIV-negative adults with no recently reported acute infections or vaccinations. Only Caucasian adults living in Nashville, Tennessee, USA were represented among the donors. CD4+ T cells were enriched by magnetic negative selection; naive cells were then positively selected on CD45RA, and the negative fraction formed the memory subset. Blood was collected by leukapheresis, and PBMCs were isolated by Ficoll-Histopaque density gradient centrifugation and then cryopreserved in liquid nitrogen vapor phase. Analytical flow cytometry was used to check the purity and quantity of each magnetically sorted T cell population. Genomic DNA was isolated from every sorted fraction and measured by UV absorbance on a Nanodrop 2000c. The sequenced material came from naive CD4+ T cells sorted from blood. The cell subset or site label here, explained by the study, means: CD45RA+ positively selected. The TCR was taken from a man between 18 and 29 years old in good health.

The CDR3 protein: CASSFTGGQETQYF. The nucleotide sequence reads TGTGCCAGCAGCTTTACAGGGGGCCAAGAGACCCAGTACTTC. Rearrangement joined TRBV7-2 to TRBJ2-5; 8 middle bases align to TRBD1. The CDR3 spans 14 residues, from the cysteine through the phenylalanine. Only the CDR3 region is kept as DNA, spanning 42 bases read in frame from base 1. CDR1 is given as SGHTA and CDR2 as FQGNSA, both from the germline V gene. For this chain, trimming is 3 bases at the V end and 1 base at the J end, and the number of junction bases without a gene match is 1.